The 26 T cell receptor beta chains below were found in one sample sequenced in a study of blood T cells in healthy people across ages. Primers used in a second PCR of roughly 6 to 11 cycles were a sample-barcoded 5' primer and a J-beta primer mix. Using its own MiXCR run on the 5' RACE reads, TCRdb lists one record per CDR3 protein. The sample lists about 1.4 million distinct CDR3 sequences; around 59% were seen once. The source material was blood. Every receptor here comes from a man between 18 and 35 years old in good health.

Only a few counts were recorded for this clonotype. The gene calls are TRBV6-5 and TRBJ2-7; D remains unclear. Trimming removed 8 bases from V and 6 bases from J, with 8 bases in between. Per the germline V gene, CDR1 is MNHEY and CDR2 is SVGAGI. The CDR3 has 10 residues. CDR3 in amino acids: CASGNFEQYF. The DNA of the CDR3 is TGTGCCAGCGGGAATTTCGAGCAGTACTTC.

This clonotype was recorded a few times. CDR3: CASSPGDREWDEQYF. The CDR3 DNA follows: TGCGCCAGCAGCCCCGGGGACAGGGAGTGGGACGAGCAGTACTTC. This sequence joins TRBV5-1 and TRBJ2-7, with 9 positions matching TRBD1. The CDR3 consists of 15 residues. V was pared by 4 bases and J by 5 bases, with 10 bases of the junction left unmatched. Germline V lookup: CDR1 SGHRS, CDR2 YFSETQ. The complete variable domain, with remaining parts taken from reference TRBV5-1 and TRBJ2-7, reads KAGVTQTPRYLIKTRGQQVTLSCSPISGHRSVSWYQQTPGQGLQFLFEYFSETQRNKGNFPGRFSGRQFSNSRSEMNVSTLELGDSALYLCASSPGDREWDEQYFGPGTRLTVT.

V usage is TRBV7-2 and J usage is TRBJ2-1; no definite D call. Germline V gene lookup returns CDR1 SGHTA and CDR2 FQGNSA. V lost 2 bases to trimming and J lost 8 bases, with 10 bases between them. This CDR3 region has 13 residues. CDR3 residues: CASSLKHLDEQFF. The CDR3 DNA reads as TGTGCCAGCAGCTTAAAACATCTCGATGAGCAGTTCTTC.

The chain combines TRBV27 with TRBJ2-7; a possible D gene is TRBD1 (8 bases). The CDR3 loop spans 14 amino acids. Germline CDR1 and CDR2: MNHEY and SMNVEV (reference sequence). V gave up 3 bases and J gave up 7 bases, with 16 bases separating them. This CDR3 is CASSFGQGAGEQYF. CDR3 DNA sequence: TGTGCCAGCAGTTTCGGACAGGGAGCGGGAGAGCAGTACTTC.

This clonotype has a handful of counts. The rearrangement links TRBV20-1 to TRBJ2-3; D uncertain. Germline V gene data show CDR1 as DFQATT and CDR2 as SNEGSKA (reference sequence). CDR3 length: 12 amino acids. V was cut by 5 bases and J by 5 bases, with 11 bases left in between. Here the CDR3 reads CSAYSQRDTQYF. The CDR3 DNA follows: TGCAGTGCTTACTCCCAACGAGATACGCAGTATTTT.

This clonotype was recorded a few times. The chain combines TRBV27 with TRBJ2-3; D assignment may be TRBD1 or TRBD2 (5 bases each). Germline lookup yields CDR1 MNHEY and CDR2 SMNVEV (reference sequence). The V end was cut by 4 bases, the J end by 0 bases, with 11 bases between. This CDR3 is built from 15 residues. The CDR3 spells CASSYRGYSTDTQYF. Here the CDR3 DNA reads TGTGCCAGCAGTTACCGGGGCTACAGCACAGATACGCAGTATTTT.

V gene TRBV12-3 or TRBV12-4 combines with J gene TRBJ2-7, with D possibly TRBD1 on 6 matching bases. V was shortened by 6 bases and J by 2 bases, with 20 bases between the two germline ends. The CDR3 runs 16 residues. The CDR3 reads CASRSSDRSDAYEQYF. CDR3 sequence (DNA): TGTGCCAGCAGGAGCTCTGACAGGTCTGACGCCTACGAGCAGTACTTC.

For this clonotype: This may be a read error: a much more frequent sequence differs by one nucleotide. This chain joins TRBV4-1 and TRBJ2-2; D is unresolved. The length of the CDR3 is 17 residues. Trimming left V 3 bases short and J 4 bases short, with 18 bases between. Germline CDR1 and CDR2: MGHRA and YSYEKL. The DNA of the CDR3 is TGCGCCAGCAGCCAGGCCTTAGGGCGACTCACCACCGGGGAGCTGTTTTTT. Translated: CASSQALGRLTTGELFF.

V and J are TRBV2 and TRBJ2-1; the D gene is possibly TRBD2 (6 bases). The V gene's germline CDR1 is SNHLY and CDR2 FYNNEI. The V end was cut by 6 bases, the J end by 3 bases, with 15 bases between. The CDR3 spans 15 residues. This CDR3 reads CASRGGAGSYNEQFF. The CDR3 nucleotides read TGTGCCAGCAGGGGAGGCGCGGGCAGCTACAATGAGCAGTTCTTC.

The chain links TRBV2 to TRBJ2-2; the D is unclear. Germline V lookup: CDR1 SNHLY, CDR2 FYNNEI. The CDR3 runs to 14 residues. The V end lost 3 bases, the J end lost 3 bases, and 8 bases lay between the germline ends. CDR3 residues: CASSDGPHTGELFF. The DNA for the CDR3 is TGTGCCAGCAGTGATGGCCCCCACACCGGGGAGCTGTTTTTT.

This rearrangement joins TRBV4-3 to TRBJ1-6; TRBD1 might be the D (6 bases). Trimming took 0 bases from V and 7 from J, leaving 16 bases between them. Looked up from germline, CDR1 is LGHNA and CDR2 is YSLEER. The CDR3 loop spans 17 amino acids. The CDR3 nucleotides read TGCGCCAGCAGCCAAGATCGGTCGACAGGACGGAATTCACCCCTCCACTTT. Translated, it gives CASSQDRSTGRNSPLHF.

This clonotype was detected once. In DNA form, the CDR3 reads TGTGCCAGCAGTCAACAGGGGTGGTACGAAAAACTGTTTTTT. Its protein product is CASSQQGWYEKLFF. The chain couples TRBV12-3 or TRBV12-4 to TRBJ1-4; the match to TRBD1 covers 7 bases. Trimming at V came to 5 bases and at J to 8 bases, leaving 8 bases not matched to a gene. The CDR3 runs to 14 residues.

This rearrangement joins TRBV5-6 to TRBJ2-1, with TRBD2 matching 12 bases. CDR3 length equals 15 residues. Losses at the gene ends were 1 base for V and 14 bases for J; bases not matched to a gene: 10. The germline V gene encodes CDR1 SGHDT and CDR2 YYEEEE. The CDR3 DNA is TGTGCCAGCAGCTTGAGGGCTAGCGGGAGGGCCCGCGAGTTCTTC. Translation gives CASSLRASGRAREFF.

This sequence joins TRBV12-3 or TRBV12-4 and TRBJ2-7; 9 bases fit TRBD1. V shed 6 bases, J shed 4 bases, and the junction held 10 bases outside the gene matches. This CDR3 region has 15 residues. The CDR3 loop reads CASSATGTGLYEQYF. CDR3 in DNA: TGTGCCAGCAGCGCTACCGGGACAGGGTTATACGAGCAGTACTTC.

The chain has TRBV18 and TRBJ2-7; 7 nucleotides line up with TRBD2. J lost 7 bases, V lost 3 bases, and 6 bases had no gene match. This CDR3 comprises 13 residues. CDR1 is KGHSH, CDR2 LQKENI, per germline. The DNA for the CDR3 is TGTGCCAGCTCACCTTGGGGAGGGAATGAGCAGTACTTC. Protein: CASSPWGGNEQYF.

The gene calls are TRBV4-1 and TRBJ2-2; D may be TRBD1 or TRBD2 (5 bases each). The germline V gene encodes CDR1 MGHRA and CDR2 YSYEKL. This CDR3 region has 19 residues. Trimming removed 1 base from V and 6 bases from J, with 24 bases in between. CDR3 sequence reads: CASSQGTLATAAIPGELFF. The CDR3 DNA follows: TGCGCCAGCAGCCAAGGGACTTTGGCGACAGCAGCGATACCCGGGGAGCTGTTTTTT.

This clonotype was recorded a few times. The chain couples TRBV7-2 to TRBJ2-5, with 7 bases aligning to TRBD2. The J call may be faulty, since TRBJ2-7 better matches the DNA end. Germline lookup yields CDR1 SGHTA and CDR2 FQGNSA. This CDR3 contains 15 residues. CDR3 DNA sequence: TGTGCCAGCAGCCCCCTCGGGACTACGGTATACGAGCAGTACTTC. Its translation: CASSPLGTTVYEQYF.

The chain couples TRBV4-3 to TRBJ2-7; unclear D gene. Germline lookup yields CDR1 LGHNA and CDR2 YSLEER. This CDR3 contains 16 residues. V lost 0 bases and J 5 bases, leaving 17 bases between the germline ends. The CDR3 protein is CASSQESGPAYHEQYF. As DNA, the CDR3 is TGCGCCAGCAGCCAAGAATCGGGCCCCGCATACCACGAGCAGTACTTC.

This clonotype was seen a handful of times. V and J are TRBV20-1 and TRBJ1-1; tentative D call: TRBD1 (6 bases). CDR3 length: 13 amino acids. The germline V gene encodes CDR1 DFQATT and CDR2 SNEGSKA (reference sequence). Trimming removed 3 bases from V and 3 bases from J, with 11 bases in between. DNA for the CDR3: TGCAGTGCTAGGGGGGGGGCCTACACTGAAGCTTTCTTT. It yields the protein CSARGGAYTEAFF.

The gene calls are TRBV25-1 and TRBJ2-1; D may be TRBD1 (5 bases). From germline, CDR1 is MGHDK and CDR2 SYGVNS. The V end lost 3 bases, the J end lost 3 bases, and 9 bases lay between the germline ends. This CDR3 has 14 residues. The CDR3 spells CASSEQGVYNEQFF. The DNA for the CDR3 is TGTGCCAGCAGTGAGCAGGGTGTCTACAATGAGCAGTTCTTC.

The gene calls are TRBV27 and TRBJ2-7, with 9 bases matching TRBD1. Judging by the DNA end, TRBJ2-5 fits better; the J call may be wrong. The V gene's germline CDR1 is MNHEY and CDR2 SMNVEV (reference sequence). The CDR3 length is 15 residues. The CDR3 is CASSFSGQGKETQYF. The CDR3 nucleotides are TGTGCCAGCAGTTTCTCGGGACAGGGAAAAGAGACCCAGTACTTC.

The V call is TRBV20-1, the J call TRBJ2-5; 11 bases match TRBD2. V lost 1 base to trimming and J lost 1 base; unmatched junction nucleotides: 8. The CDR3 sequence is 17 residues long. The germline CDR1 and CDR2 sequences are DFQATT and SNEGSKA (reference sequence). CDR3 region: CSARGGSGRGFQETQYF. The CDR3 DNA sequence: TGCAGTGCTAGAGGCGGTAGCGGGAGGGGGTTCCAAGAGACCCAGTACTTC.

The J gene is TRBJ2-6, the V gene TRBV23-1; D gene uncertain. TRBV23-1 counts as an open reading frame of uncertain function. V was cut by 2 bases and J by 0 bases, with 8 bases left in between. This CDR3 region has 16 residues. The DNA of the CDR3 is TGCGCCAGCAGTCAAGGCAGCCGCTCTGGGGCCAACGTCCTGACTTTC. Translating gives CASSQGSRSGANVLTF.

This clonotype was found a few times. The gene calls are TRBV28 and TRBJ2-4; D gene unclear. The DNA end is a closer match to TRBJ2-7, so the J assignment may be wrong. From germline, CDR1 is MDHEN and CDR2 SYDVKM. The CDR3 consists of 16 residues. The CDR3 DNA is TGTGCCAGCAGTTTTGGCCCCCGGGCCGGTACTTACGAGCAGTACTTC. Protein product: CASSFGPRAGTYEQYF.

V is TRBV7-9 and J is TRBJ1-2, with 8 bases aligning to TRBD1. This CDR3 contains 14 residues. Germline V gene lookup returns CDR1 SEHNR and CDR2 FQNEAQ (reference sequence). V lost 4 bases to trimming and J lost 11 bases; unmatched junction nucleotides: 12. The CDR3 reads CASSSNPWTGWYTF. CDR3 DNA sequence: TGTGCCAGCAGCTCCAACCCTTGGACAGGGTGGTACACCTTC.

This clonotype was seen a single time. The junction shows a germline mismatch at one end, possibly a read error. This chain links TRBV12-3 or TRBV12-4 with TRBJ2-4; possible D gene TRBD1, 6 bases. With the DNA end fitting TRBJ2-5 better, the J assignment may be wrong. This CDR3 is built from 13 residues. This CDR3 reads CAGSTGFGETQYF. CDR3 nucleotide sequence: TGTGCCGGCAGTACAGGGTTTGGGGAGACCCAGTACTTC.